The 9 T cell receptor beta chains given below trace back to one sample, sequenced in a study of blood T cell repertoires in COVID-19. Sequenced by immunoSEQ multiplex PCR; TCRdb stores in-frame clones only, minus some. The table shows 150,000 to 200,000 clones, with around 83% occurring only once. Sequencing input: peripheral blood. These receptors were taken from a woman in her fifties or sixties with COVID-19, enrolled during active disease.

This chain uses TRBV30 with TRBJ2-5; 8 bases align to TRBD1. J lost 2 bases, V lost 1 base, and 3 bases had no gene match. The CDR3 consists of 14 residues. Per germline, CDR1 GTSNPN and CDR2 SVGIG (reference sequence). Written as DNA, the CDR3 is TGTGCCTGGAGTGCCACAGGGGGGCAAGAGACCCAGTACTTC. This encodes CAWSATGGQETQYF.

This chain links TRBV3-1 (or the pseudogene TRBV3-2) with TRBJ2-2, with 11 bases fitting TRBD1. The trim removed 3 bases at V and 4 bases at J, leaving 4 bases unmatched. CDR1 is LGHDT, CDR2 YNNKEL, per germline (reference sequence). The CDR3 runs 16 residues. This CDR3 reads CASSQMGTGGTGELFF. The CDR3 nucleotides are TGTGCCAGCAGCCAGATGGGGACAGGGGGCACCGGGGAGCTGTTTTTT.

The chain recombines TRBV12-3 or TRBV12-4 with TRBJ1-1; maybe TRBD1 (5 bases). CDR3 size: 13 residues. V lost 11 bases and J 4 bases, leaving 17 bases between the germline ends. The CDR3 reads CAGFGRRGTEAFF. Here the CDR3 DNA reads TGTGCCGGGTTCGGGCGGAGGGGCACTGAAGCTTTCTTT.

The chain employs TRBV13 and TRBJ1-1, with a weak D call TRBD1 (5 bases). The ends were cut back, 1 base at V and 1 base at J, with 16 bases in the middle. The germline V gene encodes CDR1 PRHDT and CDR2 FYEKMQ (reference sequence). CDR3 length: 17 amino acids. The CDR3 loop is CASSLVRFRGRNTEAFF. In DNA, the CDR3 is TGTGCCAGCAGCTTAGTGAGATTCCGGGGGAGGAACACTGAAGCTTTCTTT. Full variable domain (missing parts from reference TRBV13 and TRBJ1-1): AAGVIQSPRHLIKEKRETATLKCYPIPRHDTVYWYQQGPGQDPQFLISFYEKMQSDKGSIPDRFSAQQFSDYHSELNMSSLELGDSALYFCASSLVRFRGRNTEAFFGQGTRLTVV.

The chain couples TRBV3-1 (or the pseudogene TRBV3-2) to TRBJ2-2, with TRBD1 matching 8 bases. Germline-derived CDR1 and CDR2 are LGHDT and YNNKEL (reference sequence). This CDR3 contains 16 residues. V shed 5 bases, J shed 1 base, and the junction held 6 bases outside the gene matches. CDR3: CASSYRGTGNTGELFF. In DNA form, the CDR3 reads TGTGCCAGCAGCTATAGAGGGACAGGGAACACCGGGGAGCTGTTTTTT.

The chain employs TRBV4-1 and TRBJ2-7; the match to TRBD1 covers 7 bases. The germline CDR1 and CDR2 sequences are MGHRA and YSYEKL. This CDR3 has 14 amino acids. J lost 4 bases, V lost 4 bases, and 7 bases had no gene match. The DNA for the CDR3 is TGCGCCAGCAGCCCAATACAGGGGTTGTACGAGCAGTACTTC. Translating it yields CASSPIQGLYEQYF.

The chain carries TRBV7-9 and TRBJ1-5; no firm D call. Trimming removed 1 base from V and 6 bases from J, with 19 bases in between. This CDR3 contains 17 residues. Looked up from germline, CDR1 is SEHNR and CDR2 is FQNEAQ (reference sequence). The DNA of the CDR3 is TGTGCCAGCAGCTTAGTTTGTTCTGGCAGGTCCATTCAGCCCCAGCATTTT. Amino acids: CASSLVCSGRSIQPQHF.

The J gene is TRBJ2-3, the V gene TRBV5-4; D may be TRBD2 (7 bases). The germline V gene has CDR1 SGHNT and CDR2 YYREEE (reference sequence). The V end was cut by 1 base, the J end by 5 bases, with 8 bases between. The CDR3 has 13 amino acids. The CDR3 bases are TGTGCCAGCAGCTTGAGGGGGGGAGATACGCAGTATTTT. Translating gives CASSLRGGDTQYF.

The V call is TRBV4-2, the J call TRBJ2-5, with D tentatively TRBD2 (5 bases). Germline V gene sequence: CDR1 LGHNA, CDR2 YNFKEQ. V was cut by 2 bases and J by 3 bases, with 10 bases left in between. CDR3 length: 14 amino acids. The CDR3 region is CASSQLANEETQYF. CDR3 DNA: TGTGCCAGCAGCCAACTAGCCAATGAAGAGACCCAGTACTTC.